Each of the 28 T cell receptor beta chains below was sequenced from the same sample in a study of regulatory T cells in long-lasting Graves disease listed by TCRdb under 2021. Library preparation was by multiplex PCR. The instrument given in TCRdb is Illumina HiSeq 4000. iRepertoire HTBI primers and Arm-PCR amplification of CDR3 regions were used to construct TCR beta libraries. Using fastp trimming at Q25 and MiXCR clonotype assembly, TCRdb reanalyzed the public sequencing data and kept in-frame beta chains. Every entry covers one CDR3 protein and lists the most common genes and DNA from its rows. In all, the sample holds about 450,000 distinct CDR3 sequences, and 20% to 25% of those were seen once. The ten largest account for about a quarter of the sample. In light of the paper, this sample's time point label describes: persistent/refractory GD, antithyroid drugs over 5 years with positive TRAb. For both TCR sequencing and RNA sequencing, RNA was extracted from PBMCs using TRIzol.

The sequencing here drew on peripheral blood mononuclear cells (PBMCs), taken when the disease was refractory, from a patient treated with antithyroid drugs. These receptor sequences come from a female donor with Graves disease.

This clonotype was seen more than once but under ten times. The V gene is TRBV6-2 or TRBV6-3, the J gene TRBJ2-7; 7 bases map to TRBD2. Per the germline V gene, CDR1 is MNHEY and CDR2 is SVGEGT. After removal of 2 bases from V and 5 bases from J, the junction contained 15 bases not matched to a gene. This CDR3 comprises 17 residues. CDR3 loop: CASSYRRGSRDSHEQYF. The CDR3 DNA reads as TGTGCCAGCAGTTACCGTCGCGGGAGTAGAGATTCGCACGAGCAGTACTTC.

With regard to this clonotype: At one of its ends the junction is not consistent with the germline gene, which may arise from a read error. The rearrangement uses TRBV7-9 and TRBJ2-1; a possible D gene is TRBD2 (6 bases). This CDR3 comprises 16 residues. The germline V gene encodes CDR1 SEHNR and CDR2 FQNEAQ (reference sequence). The CDR3 DNA reads as TGTGCCAGCAGTTCTAGCGCCGATAGCTCCTGCAATGAGCAGTTCTTC. It specifies CASSSSADSSCNEQFF.

In its sample, this clonotype was seen a few times. Given the absence of the conserved phenylalanine or tryptophan at the CDR3 end, a read error is likely. The genes are TRBV20-1 and TRBJ1-6; D ambiguous. The CDR3 has 14 residues. Trimming removed 2 bases from V and 9 bases from J, with 14 bases in between. CDR1 and CDR2 (germline): DFQATT, SNEGSKA (reference sequence). The CDR3 DNA sequence: TGCAGTGCTAGACCCTCGGAGGAGAGTTCACCCCTCCACTCT. Amino acid sequence: CSARPSEESSPLHS.

Only a few counts were recorded for this clonotype. V is TRBV9 and J is TRBJ1-1, with a possible D match to TRBD1 (5 bases). Germline V lookup: CDR1 SGDLS, CDR2 YYNGEE. Trimming removed 1 base at V and 7 bases at J, with 17 bases between. The CDR3 consists of 15 residues. CDR3 sequence: CASSVCRDLLYEAFF. The CDR3 coding sequence is TGTGCCAGCAGCGTATGTAGGGACTTACTATATGAAGCTTTCTTT.

The V call is TRBV20-1, the J call TRBJ2-1; 12 bases are shared with TRBD1. This CDR3 comprises 15 residues. The germline V gene encodes CDR1 DFQATT and CDR2 SNEGSKA (reference sequence). Losses at the gene ends were 3 bases for V and 8 bases for J; bases not matched to a gene: 8. CDR3: CSARAGTGGFDEQFF. CDR3 in DNA: TGCAGTGCTAGGGCCGGGACAGGGGGCTTCGATGAGCAGTTCTTC.

The chain couples TRBV7-9 to TRBJ2-7, with 9 bases identical to TRBD2. Germline CDR1 reads SEHNR; CDR2 reads FQNEAQ (reference sequence). The V gene end was trimmed by 1 base and the J gene end by 7 bases; junction bases not matched to a gene: 11. CDR3 length: 16 amino acids. CDR3 sequence reads: CASSLGLASGMREQYF. The CDR3 DNA follows: TGTGCCAGCAGCTTAGGTTTGGCTAGCGGGATGCGTGAGCAGTACTTC. The full variable domain, completed using reference TRBV7-9 and TRBJ2-7, is DTGVSQNPRHKITKRGQNVTFRCDPISEHNRLYWYRQTLGQGPEFLTYFQNEAQLEKSRLLSDRFSAERPKGSFSTLEIQRTEQGDSAMYLCASSLGLASGMREQYFGPGTRLTVT.

The J gene is TRBJ1-5, the V gene TRBV6-2 or TRBV6-3; D is perhaps TRBD1 (5 bases). CDR1 and CDR2 (germline): MNHEY, SVGEGT. The V gene lost 3 bases and the J gene lost 8 bases, with 17 bases spanning the gap. This CDR3 is built from 15 residues. Here the CDR3 reads CASSYTAEGREPQHF. The DNA for the CDR3 is TGTGCCAGCAGTTATACGGCGGAGGGGAGAGAGCCCCAGCATTTT.

J is TRBJ2-6 and V is TRBV4-2, with D unresolved. V lost 0 bases and J 1 base, leaving 7 bases between the germline ends. Germline CDR1 and CDR2: LGHNA and YNFKEQ. CDR3 length: 16 amino acids. The CDR3 spells CASSQEGVSGANVLTF. Here the CDR3 DNA reads TGTGCCAGCAGCCAAGAAGGTGTGTCTGGGGCCAACGTCCTGACTTTC.

The V call is TRBV19, the J call TRBJ2-6; 7 bases agree with TRBD1. Trimming removed 7 bases from V and 2 bases from J; junction bases left unmatched: 5. Germline V gives CDR1 LNHDA, CDR2 SQIVND (reference sequence). The CDR3 length is 15 residues. The CDR3 region is CASNLGQAGANVLTF. For the CDR3, the DNA is TGTGCCAGTAATCTCGGACAGGCTGGGGCCAACGTCCTGACTTTC.

This clonotype was counted only a few times. The chain carries TRBV20-1 and TRBJ2-2, with TRBD2 matching 12 bases. Germline-derived CDR1 and CDR2 are DFQATT and SNEGSKA (reference sequence). V lost 5 bases and J lost 9; bases outside the gene matches: 13. The CDR3 extends over 16 amino acids. The CDR3: CSASTSGSALGRELFF. Here the CDR3 DNA reads TGCAGTGCTTCGACTAGCGGGAGTGCGTTAGGTCGGGAGCTGTTTTTT.

The rearrangement uses TRBV7-2 and TRBJ2-3; TRBD2 might be the D (6 bases). Germline V gene sequence: CDR1 SGHTA, CDR2 FQGNSA. This CDR3 has 16 residues. The germline V and J ends were trimmed by 5 bases and 2 bases, with 17 bases remaining between them. In DNA form, the CDR3 reads TGTGCCAGCAGCCACGGAGGGAGAGGGTCCACAGATACGCAGTATTTT. Amino acid sequence: CASSHGGRGSTDTQYF.

With regard to this clonotype: Given a much more abundant clone one base away, this may be a read error. The chain recombines TRBV20-1 with TRBJ2-5; 8 bases are a match to TRBD2. The CDR3 loop spans 14 amino acids. Germline lookup yields CDR1 DFQATT and CDR2 SNEGSKA (reference sequence). Trimming at V came to 6 bases and at J to 4 bases, leaving 10 bases not matched to a gene. CDR3 region: CSAIPGLVGETQYF. CDR3 in DNA: TGCAGTGCAATTCCGGGACTAGTAGGAGAGACCCAGTACTTC.

This clonotype has just a few counts. CDR3 region: CASSSSTRGGELFF. CDR3 DNA sequence: TGTGCCAGCAGCTCTTCCACCCGGGGCGGGGAGCTGTTTTTT. The rearrangement links TRBV7-3 to TRBJ2-2, with a tentative D call TRBD2 (5 bases). CDR3 length: 14 amino acids. V shed 4 bases and J shed 7 bases, with 13 bases lying between them. Looked up from germline, CDR1 is SGHTA and CDR2 is FQGTGA.

This clonotype has a count of ten or more. This sequence joins TRBV2 and TRBJ2-5; the match to TRBD2 covers 11 bases. Trimming took 6 bases from V and 2 from J; bases not matched to a gene: 8. The V gene's germline CDR1 is SNHLY and CDR2 FYNNEI. The CDR3 consists of 16 residues. The CDR3 protein is CASSRWASGRQETQYF. For the CDR3, the DNA is TGTGCCAGCAGCCGATGGGCTAGCGGGAGGCAAGAGACCCAGTACTTC.

This rearrangement joins TRBV3-1 to TRBJ1-5, with D possibly TRBD1 on 5 matching bases. The CDR3 contains 15 residues. Germline V CDR1 and CDR2: LGHDT, YNNKEL (reference sequence). V was shortened by 0 bases and J by 5 bases, with 11 bases between the two germline ends. The CDR3 sequence: CASSQDTRAHQPQHF. The CDR3 DNA reads as TGTGCCAGCAGCCAAGACACCAGGGCCCATCAGCCCCAGCATTTT.

This clonotype was counted only a few times. The V gene is TRBV7-9, the J gene TRBJ2-7, with 8 nucleotides matching TRBD2. The V segment lost 6 bases and the J segment 4 bases; nucleotides outside the gene matches: 11. The CDR3 loop spans 15 amino acids. Looked up from germline, CDR1 is SEHNR and CDR2 is FQNEAQ (reference sequence). CDR3 amino acids: CASSRSGRSSYEQYF. DNA of the CDR3: TGTGCCAGCAGTCGGAGCGGGAGATCCTCGTACGAGCAGTACTTC.

The chain uses TRBV19 and TRBJ1-1; D uncertain. Germline-derived CDR1 and CDR2 are LNHDA and SQIVND (reference sequence). V shed 7 bases and J shed 11 bases, with 20 bases lying between them. The length of the CDR3 is 13 residues. The CDR3 reads CASTLLGVGIAFF. The CDR3 coding sequence is TGTGCCAGTACCCTTCTTGGGGTAGGAATCGCTTTCTTT.

This clonotype showed up many times. The chain carries TRBV19 and TRBJ1-5, with a weak D call TRBD1 (6 bases). Trimming cost V 9 bases and J 2 bases, with 11 bases left between them. Per the germline V gene, CDR1 is LNHDA and CDR2 is SQIVND (reference sequence). This CDR3 spans 13 amino acids. In nucleotides, the CDR3 is TGTGCCAGCAGCACAGGGCGCAATCAGCCCCAGCATTTT. The encoded protein is CASSTGRNQPQHF.

About this clonotype itself: This may be a read error: a much more frequent sequence differs by one nucleotide. The J gene is TRBJ1-4, the V gene TRBV7-2; tentative D call: TRBD1 (5 bases). This CDR3 spans 16 amino acids. Germline values: CDR1 SGHTA, CDR2 FQGNSA. The CDR3 DNA is TGTGCCGGCAGCTTATCGACAGAAACGCAAAACGAAAAACTGTTTTTT. Protein sequence: CAGSLSTETQNEKLFF.

This clonotype was picked up many times. The chain joins TRBV6-1 to TRBJ1-1, with D tentatively TRBD1 (5 bases). Germline V gene sequence: CDR1 MNHNS, CDR2 SASEGT. This CDR3 region has 15 residues. The V end lost 7 bases, the J end lost 2 bases, and 17 bases lay between the germline ends. Here the CDR3 reads CASIRPGGDNTEAFF. The CDR3, as DNA: TGTGCCAGCATCAGACCGGGGGGGGATAACACTGAAGCTTTCTTT.

This chain uses TRBV30 with TRBJ2-2; D is ambiguous. Germline lookup yields CDR1 GTSNPN and CDR2 SVGIG (reference sequence). This CDR3 comprises 15 residues. V was cut by 0 bases and J by 3 bases, with 11 bases left in between. CDR3 loop: CAWSVKGLDTGELFF. The CDR3 DNA is TGTGCCTGGAGTGTGAAAGGCCTAGACACCGGGGAGCTGTTTTTT.

The J gene is TRBJ2-5, the V gene TRBV7-9; D is undetermined. V was pared by 3 bases and J by 0 bases, with 2 bases between. Germline V gene lookup returns CDR1 SEHNR and CDR2 FQNEAQ (reference sequence). CDR3 length: 12 amino acids. The CDR3 bases are TGTGCCAGCAGCTTCTACCAAGAGACCCAGTACTTC. It yields the protein CASSFYQETQYF.

This clonotype was seen at least ten times. CDR3 region: CASSQDTGVGREQYF. The DNA for the CDR3 is TGTGCCAGCAGCCAAGACACAGGGGTTGGGCGCGAGCAGTACTTC. V is TRBV3-1 and J is TRBJ2-7; 7 bases match TRBD1. There are 15 residues in the CDR3. With V trimmed by 0 bases and J by 6 bases, 8 bases remained unmatched. Germline CDR1 reads LGHDT; CDR2 reads YNNKEL (reference sequence).

This chain connects TRBV30 to TRBJ1-2; possible D gene TRBD1, 5 bases. The CDR3 totals 14 residues. Germline lookup yields CDR1 GTSNPN and CDR2 SVGIG (reference sequence). The germline V and J ends were trimmed by 0 bases and 4 bases, with 12 bases remaining between them. DNA of the CDR3: TGTGCCTGGAGTGTACGGGGCTCTGCCTATGGCTACACCTTC. Its protein is CAWSVRGSAYGYTF.

The DNA of the CDR3 is TGTGCCAGCGCCCAGGACTTGACAGGGGTAGATTCACCCCTCCACTTT. This encodes CASAQDLTGVDSPLHF. V gene TRBV27 combines with J gene TRBJ1-6; 8 nucleotides match TRBD1. This CDR3 has 16 amino acids. CDR1 and CDR2 from the germline V gene are MNHEY and SMNVEV (reference sequence). J lost 8 bases, V lost 8 bases, and 14 bases had no gene match.

This clonotype was seen ten or more times. The chain employs TRBV28 and TRBJ1-1, with D unresolved. V was cut by 7 bases and J by 0 bases, with 12 bases left in between. Germline CDR1 is MDHEN and CDR2 is SYDVKM. This CDR3 spans 14 amino acids. In DNA form, the CDR3 reads TGTGCCAGCACCAGGTGGGGAATGAACACTGAAGCTTTCTTT. Translating it yields CASTRWGMNTEAFF.

The rearrangement uses TRBV25-1 and TRBJ1-5; D not resolved. Trimming took off 1 base at V and 2 bases at J, with 15 bases between the two ends. The V gene's germline CDR1 is MGHDK and CDR2 SYGVNS. This CDR3 comprises 17 residues. The CDR3, as DNA: TGTGCCAGCAGTGAATCTGGTTCGGACTCGGGCAATCAGCCCCAGCATTTT. Its translation: CASSESGSDSGNQPQHF.

The chain employs TRBV30 and TRBJ1-3, with D unresolved. This CDR3 is built from 10 residues. Trimming cost V 5 bases and J 5 bases, with 4 bases left between them. Germline V gene lookup returns CDR1 GTSNPN and CDR2 SVGIG (reference sequence). As DNA, the CDR3 is TGTGCCTGGGGACGAAACACCATATATTTT. Its protein is CAWGRNTIYF.